These 9 T cell receptor beta chains originate from one sample sequenced in a study of shared clonotypes between healthy human individuals. Clones were read by immunoSEQ multiplex PCR, and TCRdb kept only the in-frame ones, dropping some. The data show 90,000 to 150,000 clones, with around 65% seen just once and about 23% held by the top ten. The sequenced sample was memory CD8+ T cells sorted from blood. Specified subset: CD45RO+ cells pooled with CCR7-negative TemRA cells. These receptors were collected from a woman aged 30 to 39 in good health.

This chain connects TRBV15 to TRBJ2-5; D tentatively reads TRBD1 or TRBD2 (5 bases each). CDR3 length: 17 residues. V lost 4 bases, J lost 4 bases, and 22 bases lay in between. Germline values: CDR1 LNHNV, CDR2 YYDKDF (reference sequence). The CDR3 sequence: CATSTQRQCEGVETQYF. For the CDR3, the DNA is TGTGCCACCAGCACCCAGCGGCAGTGCGAAGGGGTAGAGACCCAGTACTTC.

The chain links TRBV5-5 to TRBJ2-7; the D gene could be TRBD1 or TRBD2 (5 bases each). Germline CDR1 reads SGHKS; CDR2 reads YYEKEE (reference sequence). V lost 4 bases to trimming and J lost 3 bases, with 11 bases between them. The CDR3 extends over 13 amino acids. CDR3 coding DNA: TGTGCCAGCAGCCCGGGACCAGACTACGAGCAGTACTTC. Its protein is CASSPGPDYEQYF.

CDR3 in amino acids: CASSLQGRGWTQYF. CDR3 DNA: TGCGCCAGCAGCCTCCAGGGGCGGGGATGGACGCAGTATTTT. The V call is TRBV4-1, the J call TRBJ2-3; D is possibly TRBD1 or TRBD2 (6 bases each). V lost 4 bases, J lost 9 bases, and 17 bases lay in between. There are 14 residues in the CDR3. The germline gives CDR1 MGHRA, CDR2 YSYEKL.

V and J are TRBV28 and TRBJ1-4; a possible D gene is TRBD1 (5 bases). This CDR3 spans 16 amino acids. V was shortened by 3 bases and J by 8 bases, with 19 bases between the two germline ends. Germline lookup yields CDR1 MDHEN and CDR2 SYDVKM. CDR3 sequence reads: CASSFFVGAEGEKLFF. As DNA, the CDR3 is TGTGCCAGCAGTTTTTTCGTCGGGGCTGAGGGGGAAAAACTGTTTTTT.

V and J are TRBV25-1 and TRBJ2-5, with TRBD1 matching 10 bases. CDR3 length equals 14 residues. Trimming cost V 3 bases and J 4 bases; bases outside gene matches: 2. The germline gives CDR1 MGHDK, CDR2 SYGVNS. This CDR3 is CASSEGQGPETQYF. The CDR3 coding sequence is TGTGCCAGCAGTGAGGGACAGGGGCCAGAGACCCAGTACTTC.

V gene TRBV2 combines with J gene TRBJ2-4; D tentatively fits TRBD1 or TRBD2 (5 bases each). In germline, CDR1 is SNHLY, CDR2 FYNNEI. Trimming left V 2 bases short and J 10 bases short, with 21 bases between. The CDR3 is 16 residues long. The CDR3 spells CASSEWGLGRDKIQYF. In nucleotides, the CDR3 is TGTGCCAGCAGTGAATGGGGGTTAGGCAGAGACAAAATTCAGTACTTC.

This clone was counted between two and nine times. The chain carries TRBV10-3 and TRBJ2-7, with 8 bases identical to TRBD2. Germline V gene data show CDR1 as ENHRY and CDR2 as SYGVKD. This CDR3 spans 14 amino acids. Germline trimming cut 2 bases from V and 3 bases from J; bases unmatched to any gene: 3. The CDR3: CAISEGTSGYEQYF. CDR3 nucleotide sequence: TGTGCCATCAGTGAGGGGACTAGTGGCTACGAGCAGTACTTC.

This clone was counted ten times or more. J is TRBJ2-5 and V is TRBV15, with a tentative D call TRBD2 (6 bases). Germline-derived CDR1 and CDR2 are LNHNV and YYDKDF (reference sequence). Trimming took 5 bases from V and 7 from J, leaving 14 bases between them. The CDR3 has 13 amino acids. The CDR3 DNA reads as TGTGCCACCAGCCCAGGAGGGCCGTCGACCCAGTACTTC. Protein product: CATSPGGPSTQYF.

Comments on this clone: This sample includes further DNA sequences coding for the same CDR3. The chain employs TRBV27 and TRBJ2-3, with D perhaps assigned TRBD1 or TRBD2 (5 bases each). Trimming left V 4 bases short and J 2 bases short, with 10 bases between. The CDR3 has 14 amino acids. The germline gives CDR1 MNHEY, CDR2 SMNVEV (reference sequence). This CDR3 is CASSSGASTDTQYF. The CDR3 DNA reads TGTGCCAGCAGTTCCGGGGCCTCCACAGATACGCAGTATTTT.